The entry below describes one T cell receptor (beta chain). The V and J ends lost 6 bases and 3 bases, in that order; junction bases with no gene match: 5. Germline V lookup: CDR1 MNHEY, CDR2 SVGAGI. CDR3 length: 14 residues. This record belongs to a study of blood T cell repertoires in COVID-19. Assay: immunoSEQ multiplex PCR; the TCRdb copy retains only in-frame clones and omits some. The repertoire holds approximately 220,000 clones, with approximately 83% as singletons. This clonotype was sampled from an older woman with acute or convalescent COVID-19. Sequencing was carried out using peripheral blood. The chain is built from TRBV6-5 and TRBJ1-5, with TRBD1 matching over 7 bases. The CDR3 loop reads CASRNRGDNQPQHF. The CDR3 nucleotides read TGTGCCAGCAGAAACAGGGGCGACAATCAGCCCCAGCATTTT.